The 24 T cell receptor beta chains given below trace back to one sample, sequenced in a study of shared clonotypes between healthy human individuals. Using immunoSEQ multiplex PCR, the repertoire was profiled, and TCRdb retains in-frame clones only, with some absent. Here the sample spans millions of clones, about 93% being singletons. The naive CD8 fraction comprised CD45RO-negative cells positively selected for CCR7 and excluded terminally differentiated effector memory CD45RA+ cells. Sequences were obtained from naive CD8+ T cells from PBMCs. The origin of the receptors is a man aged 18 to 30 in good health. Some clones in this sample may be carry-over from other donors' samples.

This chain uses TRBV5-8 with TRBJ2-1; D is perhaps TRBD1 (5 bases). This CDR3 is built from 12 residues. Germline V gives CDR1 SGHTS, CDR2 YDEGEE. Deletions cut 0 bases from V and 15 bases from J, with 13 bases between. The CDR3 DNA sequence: TGTGCCAGCAGCTTGGGGCTAGTGGGGCCGTTCTTC. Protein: CASSLGLVGPFF.

CDR3 sequence: CSGGVPGNEAFF. DNA for the CDR3: TGCAGCGGGGGAGTTCCGGGAAATGAAGCTTTCTTT. The chain couples TRBV29-1 to TRBJ1-1; D is uncertain. CDR3 length equals 12 residues. Per the germline V gene, CDR1 is SQVTM and CDR2 is ANQGSEA. V dropped 7 bases and J dropped 7 bases, with 16 bases sitting between them.

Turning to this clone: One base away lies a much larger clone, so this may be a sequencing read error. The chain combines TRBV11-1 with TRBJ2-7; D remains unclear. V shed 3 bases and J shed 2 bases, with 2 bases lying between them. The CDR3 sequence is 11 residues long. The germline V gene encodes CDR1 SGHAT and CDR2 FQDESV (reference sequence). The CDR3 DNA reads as TGTGCCAGCAGCTTTACCTACGAGCAGTACTTC. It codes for CASSFTYEQYF.

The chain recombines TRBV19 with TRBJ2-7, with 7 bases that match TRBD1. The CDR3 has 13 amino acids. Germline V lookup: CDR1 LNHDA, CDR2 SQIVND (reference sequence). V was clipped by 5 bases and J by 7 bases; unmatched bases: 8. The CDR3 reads CASSPAGGREQYF. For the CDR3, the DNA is TGTGCCAGTAGTCCGGCAGGGGGTCGGGAGCAGTACTTC. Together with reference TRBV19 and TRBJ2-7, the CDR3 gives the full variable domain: DGGITQSPKYLFRKEGQNVTLSCEQNLNHDAMYWYRQDPGQGLRLIYYSQIVNDFQKGDIAEGYSVSREKKESFPLTVTSAQKNPTAFYLCASSPAGGREQYFGPGTRLTVT.

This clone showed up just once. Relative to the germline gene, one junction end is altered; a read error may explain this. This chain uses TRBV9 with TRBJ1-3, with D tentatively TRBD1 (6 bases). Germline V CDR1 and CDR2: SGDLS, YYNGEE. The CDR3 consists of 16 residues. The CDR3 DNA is TGTGCCAGCAGCGTAGTAGGCCGGGGGGCTGGAGACACCATATATTTT. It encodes CASSVVGRGAGDTIYF. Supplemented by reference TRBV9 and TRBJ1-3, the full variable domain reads DSGVTQTPKHLITATGQRVTLRCSPRSGDLSVYWYQQSLDQGLQFLIQYYNGEERAKGNILERFSAQQFPDLHSELNLSSLELGDSALYFCASSVVGRGAGDTIYFGEGSWLTVV.

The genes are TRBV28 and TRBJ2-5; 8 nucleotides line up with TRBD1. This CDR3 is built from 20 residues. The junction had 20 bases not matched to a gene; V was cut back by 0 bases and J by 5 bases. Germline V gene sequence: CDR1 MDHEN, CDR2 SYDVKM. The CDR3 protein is CASSLWMSFSGQGEPETQYF. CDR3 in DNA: TGTGCCAGCAGTTTATGGATGTCCTTCTCAGGACAGGGTGAACCCGAGACCCAGTACTTC.

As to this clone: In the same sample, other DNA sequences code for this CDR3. The CDR3 is CASSVAGARTDTQYF. In nucleotides, the CDR3 is TGTGCCAGCAGCGTAGCTGGGGCTCGCACAGATACGCAGTATTTT. The V and J genes are TRBV9 and TRBJ2-3, with a weak D call TRBD1 (5 bases). Looked up from germline, CDR1 is SGDLS and CDR2 is YYNGEE. This CDR3 region has 15 residues. Trimming stripped 0 bases from V and 1 base from J, with 9 bases between.

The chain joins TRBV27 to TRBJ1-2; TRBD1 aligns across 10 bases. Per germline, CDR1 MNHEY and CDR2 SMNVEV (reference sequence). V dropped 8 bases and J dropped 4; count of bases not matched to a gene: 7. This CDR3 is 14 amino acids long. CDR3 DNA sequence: TGTGCCAGCCGGGACAGGGGAGGGGTCTATGGCTACACCTTC. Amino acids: CASRDRGGVYGYTF.

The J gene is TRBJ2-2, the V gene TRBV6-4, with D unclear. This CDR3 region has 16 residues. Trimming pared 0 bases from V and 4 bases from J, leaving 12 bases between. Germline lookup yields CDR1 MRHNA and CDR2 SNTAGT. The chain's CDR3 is CASSDSEWRATGELFF. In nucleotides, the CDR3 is TGTGCCAGCAGTGACTCAGAGTGGAGAGCCACCGGGGAGCTGTTTTTT.

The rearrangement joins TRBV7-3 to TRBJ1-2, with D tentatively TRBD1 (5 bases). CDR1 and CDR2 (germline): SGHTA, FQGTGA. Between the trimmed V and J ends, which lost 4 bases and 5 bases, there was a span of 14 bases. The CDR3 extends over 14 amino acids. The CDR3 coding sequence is TGTGCCAGCAGCTCCACCGGGGGATCGTATGGCTACACCTTC. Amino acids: CASSSTGGSYGYTF.

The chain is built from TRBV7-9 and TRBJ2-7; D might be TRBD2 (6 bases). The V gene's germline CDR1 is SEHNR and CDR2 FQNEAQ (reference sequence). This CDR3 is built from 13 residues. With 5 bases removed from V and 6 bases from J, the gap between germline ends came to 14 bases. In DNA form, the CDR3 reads TGTGCCAGCAGCCCGGGACTTCCCCCCGAGCAGTACTTC. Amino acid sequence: CASSPGLPPEQYF.

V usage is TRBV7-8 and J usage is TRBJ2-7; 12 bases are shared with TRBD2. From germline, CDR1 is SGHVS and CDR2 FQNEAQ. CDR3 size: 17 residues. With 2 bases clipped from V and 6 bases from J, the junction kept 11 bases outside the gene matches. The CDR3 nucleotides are TGTGCCAGCAGCTTACTAGCGGGAGGGCTTCGCGGCCCCGAGCAGTACTTC. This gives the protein CASSLLAGGLRGPEQYF.

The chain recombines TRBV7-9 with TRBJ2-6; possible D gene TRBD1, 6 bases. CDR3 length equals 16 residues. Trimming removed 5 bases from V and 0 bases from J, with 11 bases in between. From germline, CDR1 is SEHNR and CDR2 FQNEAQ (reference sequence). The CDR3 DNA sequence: TGTGCCAGCAGCAAATACAGGGCCTCTGGGGCCAACGTCCTGACTTTC. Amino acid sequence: CASSKYRASGANVLTF.

CDR3 sequence (DNA): TGCAGCGCCGGACTAGCGCCCTACGAGCAGTACTTC. This translates into CSAGLAPYEQYF. The chain carries TRBV29-1 and TRBJ2-7; 9 bases are shared with TRBD2. The germline CDR1 and CDR2 sequences are SQVTM and ANQGSEA. CDR3 size: 12 residues. The J segment lost 2 bases and the V segment lost 7 bases, leaving 3 bases of the junction unmatched.

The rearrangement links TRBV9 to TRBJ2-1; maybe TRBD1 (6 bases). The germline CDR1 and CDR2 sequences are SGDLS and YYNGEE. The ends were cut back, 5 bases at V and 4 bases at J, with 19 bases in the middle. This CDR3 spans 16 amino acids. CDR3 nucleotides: TGTGCCAGCAGTTCCCAGGGGAGACTTCCATACAATGAGCAGTTCTTC. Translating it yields CASSSQGRLPYNEQFF.

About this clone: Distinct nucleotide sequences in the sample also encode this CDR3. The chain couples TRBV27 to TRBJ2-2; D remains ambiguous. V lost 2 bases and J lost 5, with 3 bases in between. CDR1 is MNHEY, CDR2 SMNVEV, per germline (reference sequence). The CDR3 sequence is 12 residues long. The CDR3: CASSLLTGELFF. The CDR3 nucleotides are TGTGCCAGCAGTTTACTGACCGGGGAGCTGTTTTTT.

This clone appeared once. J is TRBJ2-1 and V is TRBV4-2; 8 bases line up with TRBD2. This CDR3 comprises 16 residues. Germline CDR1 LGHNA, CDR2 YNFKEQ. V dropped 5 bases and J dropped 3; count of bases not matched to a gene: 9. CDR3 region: CASSSPGRASYNEQFF. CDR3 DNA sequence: TGTGCCAGCAGCAGCCCCGGGAGGGCCAGCTACAATGAGCAGTTCTTC.

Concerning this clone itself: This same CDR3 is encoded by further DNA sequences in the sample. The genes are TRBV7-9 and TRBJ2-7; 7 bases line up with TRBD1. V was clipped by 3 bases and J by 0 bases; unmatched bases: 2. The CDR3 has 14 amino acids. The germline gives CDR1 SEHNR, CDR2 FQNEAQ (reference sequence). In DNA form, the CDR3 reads TGTGCCAGCAGCTTGGGACAGAGCTCCTACGAGCAGTACTTC. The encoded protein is CASSLGQSSYEQYF.

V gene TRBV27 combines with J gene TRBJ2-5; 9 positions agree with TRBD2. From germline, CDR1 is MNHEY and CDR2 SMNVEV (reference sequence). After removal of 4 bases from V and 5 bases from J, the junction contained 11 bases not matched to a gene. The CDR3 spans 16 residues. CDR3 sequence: CASSSPVGGRAETQYF. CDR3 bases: TGTGCCAGCAGTTCCCCCGTTGGCGGGAGGGCCGAGACCCAGTACTTC.

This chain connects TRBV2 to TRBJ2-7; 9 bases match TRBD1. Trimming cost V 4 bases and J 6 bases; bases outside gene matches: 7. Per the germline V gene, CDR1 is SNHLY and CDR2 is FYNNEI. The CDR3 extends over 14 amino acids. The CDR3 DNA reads TGTGCCAGCAGTGGATTAAGGGACAGGGTCGAGCAGTACTTC. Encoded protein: CASSGLRDRVEQYF.

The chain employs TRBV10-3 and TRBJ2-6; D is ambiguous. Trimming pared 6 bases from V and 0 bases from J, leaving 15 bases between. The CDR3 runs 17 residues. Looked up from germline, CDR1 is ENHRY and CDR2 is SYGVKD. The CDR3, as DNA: TGTGCCATCAGCCAAGACACGATGCTCTCTGGGGCCAACGTCCTGACTTTC. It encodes CAISQDTMLSGANVLTF.

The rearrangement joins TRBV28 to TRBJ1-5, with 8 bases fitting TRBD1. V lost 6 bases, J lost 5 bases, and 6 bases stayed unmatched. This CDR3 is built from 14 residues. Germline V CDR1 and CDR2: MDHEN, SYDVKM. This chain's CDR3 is CASSRDRSYQPQHF. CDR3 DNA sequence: TGTGCCAGCAGCCGGGACAGGTCTTATCAGCCCCAGCATTTT.

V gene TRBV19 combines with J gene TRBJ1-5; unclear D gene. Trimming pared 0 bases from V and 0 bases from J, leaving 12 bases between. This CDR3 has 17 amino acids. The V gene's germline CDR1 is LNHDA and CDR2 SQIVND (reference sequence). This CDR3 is CASSIDTQSNSNQPQHF. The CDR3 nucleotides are TGTGCCAGTAGTATAGATACGCAGTCTAATAGCAATCAGCCCCAGCATTTT.

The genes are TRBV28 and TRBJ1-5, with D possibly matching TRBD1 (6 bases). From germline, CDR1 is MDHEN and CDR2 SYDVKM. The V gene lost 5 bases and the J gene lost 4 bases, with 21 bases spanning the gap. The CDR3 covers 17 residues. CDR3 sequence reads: CASSLRTVFHQNQPQHF. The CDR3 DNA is TGTGCCAGCAGTCTAAGGACAGTTTTCCATCAGAATCAGCCCCAGCATTTT.